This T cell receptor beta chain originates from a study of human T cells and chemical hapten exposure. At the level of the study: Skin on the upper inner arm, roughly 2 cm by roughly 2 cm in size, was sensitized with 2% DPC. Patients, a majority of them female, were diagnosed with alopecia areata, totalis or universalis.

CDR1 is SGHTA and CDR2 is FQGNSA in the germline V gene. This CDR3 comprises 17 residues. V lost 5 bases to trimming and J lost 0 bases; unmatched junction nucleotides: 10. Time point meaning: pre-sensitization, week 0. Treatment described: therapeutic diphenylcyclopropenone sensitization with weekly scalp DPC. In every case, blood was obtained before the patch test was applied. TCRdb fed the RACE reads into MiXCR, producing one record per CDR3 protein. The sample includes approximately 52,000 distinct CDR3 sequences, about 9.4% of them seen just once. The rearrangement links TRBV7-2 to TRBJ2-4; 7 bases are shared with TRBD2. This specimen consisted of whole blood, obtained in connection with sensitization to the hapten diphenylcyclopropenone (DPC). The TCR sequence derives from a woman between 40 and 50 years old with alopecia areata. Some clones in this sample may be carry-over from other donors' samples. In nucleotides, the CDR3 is TGTGCCAGCAGCCCATACGCGGGGGACCTAGCCAAAAACATTCAGTACTTC. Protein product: CASSPYAGDLAKNIQYF. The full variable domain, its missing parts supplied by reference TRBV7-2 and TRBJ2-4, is GAGVSQSPSNKVTEKGKDVELRCDPISGHTALYWYRQSLGQGLEFLIYFQGNSAPDKSGLPSDRFSAERTGGSVSTLTIQRTQQEDSAVYLCASSPYAGDLAKNIQYFGAGTRLSVL.